The entry below describes one T cell receptor beta chain. CDR1 is GTSNPN, CDR2 SVGIG, per germline (reference sequence). This CDR3 is built from 13 residues. V dropped 2 bases and J dropped 4 bases, with 8 bases sitting between them. This sample is part of a study of T cell changes during pregnancy in multiple sclerosis. The data were produced by immunoSEQ multiplex PCR, yet TCRdb's version contains in-frame clones alone and is incomplete. The repertoire holds about 87,000 clones, around 93% seen once, with around 1.4% in the top ten. The TCR sequence derives from a female donor in good health, enrolled as a control in a pregnancy study. The chain joins TRBV30 to TRBJ2-2; D is possibly TRBD1 (6 bases). The material sequenced was peripheral blood, taken in the third trimester of pregnancy. CDR3 DNA sequence: TGTGCCTGGAGTTTGGACAGCACCGGGGAGCTGTTTTTT. This codes for CAWSLDSTGELFF.